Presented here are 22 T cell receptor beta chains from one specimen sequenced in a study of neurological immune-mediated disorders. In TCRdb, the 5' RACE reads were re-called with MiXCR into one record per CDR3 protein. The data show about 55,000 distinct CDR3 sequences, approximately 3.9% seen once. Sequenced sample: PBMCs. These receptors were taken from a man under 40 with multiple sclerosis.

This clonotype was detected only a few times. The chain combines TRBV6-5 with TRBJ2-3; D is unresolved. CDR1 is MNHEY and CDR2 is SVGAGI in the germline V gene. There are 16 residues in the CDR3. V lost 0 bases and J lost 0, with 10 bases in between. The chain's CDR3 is CASSYSRPLSTDTQYF. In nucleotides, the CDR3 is TGTGCCAGCAGTTACTCGCGACCTTTGAGCACAGATACGCAGTATTTT.

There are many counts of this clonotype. CDR3 region: CSARYRGGYEQYF. The CDR3 DNA reads TGCAGTGCTAGATACAGGGGCGGCTACGAGCAGTACTTC. The gene calls are TRBV20-1 and TRBJ2-7; TRBD1 matches 7 bases. The CDR3 is 13 amino acids. CDR1 DFQATT and CDR2 SNEGSKA come from the germline V gene (reference sequence). V gave up 2 bases and J gave up 3 bases; unmatched junction bases: 4.

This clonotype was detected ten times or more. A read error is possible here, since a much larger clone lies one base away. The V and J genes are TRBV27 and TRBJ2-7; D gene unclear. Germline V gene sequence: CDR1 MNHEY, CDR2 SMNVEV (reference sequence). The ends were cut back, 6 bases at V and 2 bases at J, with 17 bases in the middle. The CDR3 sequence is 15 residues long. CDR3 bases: TGTGCCAGCAGGCCGAACTGGGAAAGGACCTACGAGCAGTACTTC. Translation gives CASRPNWERTYEQYF.

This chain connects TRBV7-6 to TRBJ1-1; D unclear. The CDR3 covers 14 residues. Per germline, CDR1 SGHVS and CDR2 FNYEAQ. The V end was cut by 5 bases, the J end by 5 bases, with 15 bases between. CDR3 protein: CASSPPVARTEAFF. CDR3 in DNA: TGTGCCAGCAGCCCCCCAGTGGCCCGTACTGAAGCTTTCTTT. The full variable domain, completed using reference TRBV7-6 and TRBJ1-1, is GAGVSQSPRYKVTKRGQDVALRCDPISGHVSLYWYRQALGQGPEFLTYFNYEAQQDKSGLPNDRFSAERPEGSISTLTIQRTEQRDSAMYRCASSPPVARTEAFFGQGTRLTVV.

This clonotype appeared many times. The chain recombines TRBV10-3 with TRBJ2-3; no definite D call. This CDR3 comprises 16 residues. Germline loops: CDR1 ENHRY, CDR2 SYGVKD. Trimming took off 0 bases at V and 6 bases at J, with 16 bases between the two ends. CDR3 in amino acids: CAISESSRSDFDTQYF. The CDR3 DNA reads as TGTGCCATCAGTGAGTCGAGCCGCAGCGATTTCGATACGCAGTATTTT.

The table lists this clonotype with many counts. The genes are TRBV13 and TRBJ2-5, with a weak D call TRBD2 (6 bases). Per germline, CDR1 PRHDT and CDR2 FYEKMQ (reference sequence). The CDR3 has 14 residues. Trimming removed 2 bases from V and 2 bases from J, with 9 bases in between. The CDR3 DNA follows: TGTGCCAGCAGCTTAAGGGCGGGGCAAGAGACCCAGTACTTC. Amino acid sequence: CASSLRAGQETQYF.

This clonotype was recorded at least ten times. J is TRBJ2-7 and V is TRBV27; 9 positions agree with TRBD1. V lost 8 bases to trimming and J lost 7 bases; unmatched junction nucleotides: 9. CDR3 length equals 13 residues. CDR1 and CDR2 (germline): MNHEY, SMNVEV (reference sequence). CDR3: CASGEQGAREQYF. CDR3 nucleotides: TGTGCCAGCGGGGAACAGGGGGCGAGAGAGCAGTACTTC.

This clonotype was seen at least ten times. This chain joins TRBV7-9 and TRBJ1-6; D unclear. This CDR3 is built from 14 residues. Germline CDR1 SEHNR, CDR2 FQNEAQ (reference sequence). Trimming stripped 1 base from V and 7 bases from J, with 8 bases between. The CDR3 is CASSLEPLNSPLHF. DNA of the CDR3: TGTGCCAGCAGCTTAGAACCGCTGAATTCACCCCTCCACTTT.

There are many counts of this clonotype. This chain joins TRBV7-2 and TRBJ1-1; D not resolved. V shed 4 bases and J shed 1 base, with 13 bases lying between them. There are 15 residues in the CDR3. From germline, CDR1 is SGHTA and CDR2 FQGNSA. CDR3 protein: CASSSRTVRNTEAFF. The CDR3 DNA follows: TGTGCCAGCAGCTCGAGGACGGTCAGGAACACTGAAGCTTTCTTT.

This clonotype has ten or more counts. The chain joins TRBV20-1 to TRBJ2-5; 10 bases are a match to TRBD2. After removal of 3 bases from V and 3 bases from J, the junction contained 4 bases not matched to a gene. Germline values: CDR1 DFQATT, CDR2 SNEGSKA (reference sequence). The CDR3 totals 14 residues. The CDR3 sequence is CSASHSGGEETQYF. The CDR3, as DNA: TGCAGTGCTAGTCACAGCGGGGGGGAAGAGACCCAGTACTTC.

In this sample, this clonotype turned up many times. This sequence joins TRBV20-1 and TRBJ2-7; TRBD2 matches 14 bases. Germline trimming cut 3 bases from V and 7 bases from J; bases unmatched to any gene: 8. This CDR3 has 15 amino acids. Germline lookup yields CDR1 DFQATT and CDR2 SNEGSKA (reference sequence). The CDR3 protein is CSARTSGRAKFEQYF. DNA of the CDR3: TGCAGTGCTAGGACTAGCGGGAGGGCCAAATTTGAGCAGTACTTC.

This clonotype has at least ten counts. The CDR3 DNA reads as TGCAGTGCCCCCCTCGGAACCGACAACAATGAGCAGTTCTTC. Translated, it gives CSAPLGTDNNEQFF. The chain employs TRBV20-1 and TRBJ2-1; D not resolved. Trimming took 6 bases from V and 5 from J, leaving 17 bases between them. This CDR3 is 14 amino acids long. The germline gives CDR1 DFQATT, CDR2 SNEGSKA (reference sequence).

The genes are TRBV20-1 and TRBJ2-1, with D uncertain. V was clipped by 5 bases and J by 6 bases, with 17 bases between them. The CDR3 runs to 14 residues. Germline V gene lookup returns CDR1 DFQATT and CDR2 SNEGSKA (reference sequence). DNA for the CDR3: TGCAGTGCTCTGCCGGCCACAACGGCCAATGAGCAGTTCTTC. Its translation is CSALPATTANEQFF.

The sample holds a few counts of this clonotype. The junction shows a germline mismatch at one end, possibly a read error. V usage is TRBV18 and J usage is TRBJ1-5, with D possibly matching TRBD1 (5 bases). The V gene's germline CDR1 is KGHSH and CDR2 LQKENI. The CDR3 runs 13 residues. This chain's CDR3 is CASSRGPNQPQNF. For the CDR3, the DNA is TGTGCCAGCTCTCGGGGACCCAATCAGCCCCAGAATTTT.

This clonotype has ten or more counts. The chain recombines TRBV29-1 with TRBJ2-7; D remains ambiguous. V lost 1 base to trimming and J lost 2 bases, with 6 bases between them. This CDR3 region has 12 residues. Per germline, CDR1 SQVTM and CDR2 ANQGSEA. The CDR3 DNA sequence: TGCAGCGTTGAAGTGGAGACCTACGAGCAGTACTTC. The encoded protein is CSVEVETYEQYF.

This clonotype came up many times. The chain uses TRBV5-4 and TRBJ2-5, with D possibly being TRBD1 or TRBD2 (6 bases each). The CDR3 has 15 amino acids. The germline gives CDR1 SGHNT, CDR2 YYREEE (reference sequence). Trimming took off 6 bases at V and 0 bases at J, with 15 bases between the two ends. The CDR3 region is CASIEGGRYQETQYF. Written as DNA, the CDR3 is TGTGCCAGCATTGAGGGGGGCCGTTACCAAGAGACCCAGTACTTC.

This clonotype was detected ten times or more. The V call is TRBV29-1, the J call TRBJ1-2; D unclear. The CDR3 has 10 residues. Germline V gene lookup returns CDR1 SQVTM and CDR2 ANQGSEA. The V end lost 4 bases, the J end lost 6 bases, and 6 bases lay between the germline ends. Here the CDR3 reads CSVVRDGYTF. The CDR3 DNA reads TGCAGCGTTGTAAGGGATGGCTACACCTTC. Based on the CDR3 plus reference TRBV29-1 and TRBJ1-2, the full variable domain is SAVISQKPSRDICQRGTSLTIQCQVDSQVTMMFWYRQQPGQSLTLIATANQGSEATYESGFVIDKFPISRPNLTFSTLTVSNMSPEDSSIYLCSVVRDGYTFGSGTRLTVV.

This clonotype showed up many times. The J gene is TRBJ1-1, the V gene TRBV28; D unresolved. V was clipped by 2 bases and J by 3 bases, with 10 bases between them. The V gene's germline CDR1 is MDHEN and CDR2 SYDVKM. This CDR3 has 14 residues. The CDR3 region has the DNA TGTGCCAGCAGTTTACCGACAAGGTACACTGAAGCTTTCTTT. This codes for CASSLPTRYTEAFF.

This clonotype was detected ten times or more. Here the CDR3 DNA reads TGCAGTGCAACGCTTAGCGGGAGAGGGCCAGAGACCCAGTACTTC. It translates to CSATLSGRGPETQYF. The chain recombines TRBV20-1 with TRBJ2-5; TRBD2 agrees at 9 bases. With V trimmed by 6 bases and J by 4 bases, 12 bases remained unmatched. The V gene's germline CDR1 is DFQATT and CDR2 SNEGSKA (reference sequence). The CDR3 is made up of 15 amino acids.

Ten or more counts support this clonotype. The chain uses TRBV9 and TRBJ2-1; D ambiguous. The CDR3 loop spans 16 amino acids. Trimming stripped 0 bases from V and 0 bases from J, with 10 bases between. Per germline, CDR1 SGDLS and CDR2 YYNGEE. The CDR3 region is CASSVGSDSSYNEQFF. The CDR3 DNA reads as TGTGCCAGCAGCGTAGGTAGTGATAGCTCCTACAATGAGCAGTTCTTC. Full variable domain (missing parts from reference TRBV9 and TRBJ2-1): DSGVTQTPKHLITATGQRVTLRCSPRSGDLSVYWYQQSLDQGLQFLIQYYNGEERAKGNILERFSAQQFPDLHSELNLSSLELGDSALYFCASSVGSDSSYNEQFFGPGTRLTVL.

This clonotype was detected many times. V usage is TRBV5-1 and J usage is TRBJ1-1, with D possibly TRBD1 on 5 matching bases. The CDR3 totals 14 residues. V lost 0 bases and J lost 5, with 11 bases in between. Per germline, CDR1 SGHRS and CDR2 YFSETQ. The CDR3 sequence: CASSLGQGSTEAFF. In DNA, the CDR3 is TGCGCCAGCAGCTTGGGTCAGGGAAGTACTGAAGCTTTCTTT. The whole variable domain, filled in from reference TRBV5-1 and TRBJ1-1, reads KAGVTQTPRYLIKTRGQQVTLSCSPISGHRSVSWYQQTPGQGLQFLFEYFSETQRNKGNFPGRFSGRQFSNSRSEMNVSTLELGDSALYLCASSLGQGSTEAFFGQGTRLTVV.

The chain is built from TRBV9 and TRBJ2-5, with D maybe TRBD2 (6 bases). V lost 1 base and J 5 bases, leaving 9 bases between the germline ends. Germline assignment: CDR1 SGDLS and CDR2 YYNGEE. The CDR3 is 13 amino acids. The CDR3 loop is CASSVTGVETQYF. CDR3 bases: TGTGCCAGCAGCGTAACGGGGGTCGAGACCCAGTACTTC.